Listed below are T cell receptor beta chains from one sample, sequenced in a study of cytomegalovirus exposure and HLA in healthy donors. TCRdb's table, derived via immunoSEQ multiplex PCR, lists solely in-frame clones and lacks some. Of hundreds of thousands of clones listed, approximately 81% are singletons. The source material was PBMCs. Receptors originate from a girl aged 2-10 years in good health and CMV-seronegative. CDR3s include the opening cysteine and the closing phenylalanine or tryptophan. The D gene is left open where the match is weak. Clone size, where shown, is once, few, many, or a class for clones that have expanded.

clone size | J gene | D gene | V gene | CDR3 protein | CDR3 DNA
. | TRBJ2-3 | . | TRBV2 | CASSVWSASGTDTQYF | TGTGCCAGCAGTGTATGGAGTGCTAGCGGCACAGATACGCAGTATTTT
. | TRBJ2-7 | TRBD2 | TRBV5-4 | CASSPRLAGDRHEQYF | TGTGCCAGCAGCCCAAGACTAGCGGGGGACCGTCACGAGCAGTACTTC
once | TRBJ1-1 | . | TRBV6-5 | CASSYSGGPNTEAFF | TGTGCCAGCAGTTACTCGGGAGGCCCGAACACTGAAGCTTTCTTT
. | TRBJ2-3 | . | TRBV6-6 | CASSPSRGSSTDTQYF | TGTGCCAGCAGTCCCTCGCGCGGGTCTAGCACAGATACGCAGTATTTT
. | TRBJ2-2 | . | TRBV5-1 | CASSLEGGVSTGELFF | TGCGCCAGCAGCTTGGAGGGGGGGGTGTCCACCGGGGAGCTGTTTTTT
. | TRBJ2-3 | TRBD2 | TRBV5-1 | CASSLGVTSGRDTQYF | TGCGCCAGCAGCTTGGGAGTGACTAGCGGGCGGGATACGCAGTATTTT
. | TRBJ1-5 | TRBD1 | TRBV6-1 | CASSVTGDDQPQHF | TGTGCCAGCAGTGTGACAGGGGACGACCAGCCCCAGCATTTT
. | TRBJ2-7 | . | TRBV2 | CASSDRGFKSYEQYF | TGTGCCAGCAGTGATAGGGGCTTTAAGTCCTACGAGCAGTACTTC
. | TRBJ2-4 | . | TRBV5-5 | CASSLLEGGLALLAKNIQYF | TGTGCCAGCAGCTTGCTCGAGGGCGGTCTAGCGCTTCTAGCCAAAAACATTCAGTACTTC
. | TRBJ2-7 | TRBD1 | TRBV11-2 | CASSLVGTETYEQYF | TGTGCCAGCAGCTTAGTTGGGACAGAGACCTACGAGCAGTACTTC
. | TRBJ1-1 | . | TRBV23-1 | CASSRYGRAPRGSAEAFF | TGCGCCAGCAGTCGATACGGCCGGGCCCCGCGAGGGAGCGCTGAAGCTTTCTTT
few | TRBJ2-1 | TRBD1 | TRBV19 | CASSIVGTGFGLEQFF | TGTGCCAGTAGTATAGTTGGGACAGGTTTTGGACTGGAGCAGTTCTTC
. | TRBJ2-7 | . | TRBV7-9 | CASSSRGAEQYF | TGTGCCAGCAGCTCGCGGGGTGCCGAGCAGTACTTC